The rows below give T cell receptor beta chains drawn from one sample of a study of blood T cells in healthy people across ages. One entry per CDR3 protein results from TCRdb running MiXCR on the 5' RACE reads. This table has fewer than 800,000 distinct CDR3 sequences, about 34% appearing once. Material: blood. The receptors come from a woman of 80 years or more in good health. The CDR3 runs from the conserved cysteine through the conserved F or W. The order of the fields is CDR3 DNA, CDR3 protein, J gene, D gene, V gene, clone size. D genes are given only for firm matches. Clone size is shown for a subset of rows, as once, few, many or a class of expanded clone.

cdr3_nt: TGCAGCGTTGGGAGGGGGGGCCAGGAGGGGACCCAGTACTTC
cdr3_aa: CSVGRGGQEGTQYF
j_call: TRBJ2-5
d_call: -
v_call: TRBV29-1
clone_size: many

cdr3_nt: TGCAGTGCCACGACTAGCGGGGAACGGTTAGCCAAAAACATTCAGTACTTC
cdr3_aa: CSATTSGERLAKNIQYF
j_call: TRBJ2-4
d_call: TRBD2
v_call: TRBV20-1
clone_size: -

cdr3_nt: TGTGCCAGCAGCCAAGAAGCGGCCCGAGGAAATACGCAGTATTTT
cdr3_aa: CASSQEAARGNTQYF
j_call: TRBJ2-3
d_call: -
v_call: TRBV3-1
clone_size: -

cdr3_nt: TGTGCCAGCAGTTATCAGGGCACTAGCGGGTACGAGCAGTACTTC
cdr3_aa: CASSYQGTSGYEQYF
j_call: TRBJ2-7
d_call: TRBD2
v_call: TRBV12-3/TRBV12-4
clone_size: -

cdr3_nt: TGCGCCAGCAGCCAAGATACGGCAGAGAACACCGGGGAGCTGTTTTTT
cdr3_aa: CASSQDTAENTGELFF
j_call: TRBJ2-2
d_call: -
v_call: TRBV4-3
clone_size: few

cdr3_nt: TGTGCCAGCAGCTTCCCTAGCGGGGGGTACAATGAGCAGTTCTTC
cdr3_aa: CASSFPSGGYNEQFF
j_call: TRBJ2-1
d_call: TRBD2
v_call: TRBV7-9
clone_size: -

cdr3_nt: TGTGCCAGCAGCCAAGATCGGGCAGCCTTCAGCAATCAGCCCCAGCATTTT
cdr3_aa: CASSQDRAAFSNQPQHF
j_call: TRBJ1-5
d_call: -
v_call: TRBV4-2
clone_size: many

cdr3_nt: TGTGCCAGCAGCATCCGGGACTACCAAGAGACCCAGTACTTC
cdr3_aa: CASSIRDYQETQYF
j_call: TRBJ2-5
d_call: -
v_call: TRBV3-1
clone_size: many

cdr3_nt: TGCGCCAGCAGCGGAGCCCAGTACGAGCAGTACTTC
cdr3_aa: CASSGAQYEQYF
j_call: TRBJ2-7
d_call: -
v_call: TRBV5-1
clone_size: once

cdr3_nt: TGCGCCAGCAGTGATCCCGGCGGGGGCACAGATACGCAGTATTTT
cdr3_aa: CASSDPGGGTDTQYF
j_call: TRBJ2-3
d_call: -
v_call: TRBV10-2
clone_size: many

cdr3_nt: TGTGCCTGGAGTGCCCTACTAGGGCAGTTCTTC
cdr3_aa: CAWSALLGQFF
j_call: TRBJ2-1
d_call: -
v_call: TRBV30
clone_size: -